The 17 T cell receptor beta chains reported below all come from one sample, sequenced in a study of read filtering for tumor transcriptome and immune sequencing. The library was built from 400 to 500 ng RNA with molecular barcoded adaptors for alpha/delta and beta/gamma chains. From the reads, TCRdb called clonotypes with MiXCR, one entry per CDR3 protein. The sample shows approximately 58,000 distinct CDR3 sequences, roughly an eighth of them seen only once. The material sequenced was a population of CD138-negative cells sorted from bone marrow. All receptors derive from a donor aged 40 or older with multiple myeloma.

There are many counts of this clonotype. The chain employs TRBV2 and TRBJ1-2; TRBD1 is a possible D gene (5 bases). Trimming cost V 2 bases and J 5 bases, with 18 bases left between them. Germline lookup yields CDR1 SNHLY and CDR2 FYNNEI. The CDR3 is 16 amino acids. The CDR3 spells CASSESPSGAGYGYTF. The CDR3 bases are TGTGCCAGCAGTGAATCTCCAAGTGGGGCCGGGTATGGCTACACCTTC.

As concerns this clonotype: With a much larger clone just one base away, this may be a read error. V and J are TRBV12-3 or TRBV12-4 and TRBJ2-5; 7 bases map to TRBD1. The CDR3 runs to 13 residues. CDR3 residues: CARSSRDRETQYF. As DNA, the CDR3 is TGTGCCAGGAGTTCCCGGGACAGAGAGACCCAGTACTTC.

In regard to this clonotype: Just one base apart from a much larger clone, this may be a read error. Because it lacks the conserved phenylalanine or tryptophan at the end, this CDR3 is likely a read error. The rearrangement joins TRBV7-2 to TRBJ1-1; D is unclear. CDR3 length equals 14 residues. Germline CDR1 reads SGHTA; CDR2 reads FQGNSA. Trimming removed 1 base from V and 0 bases from J, with 6 bases in between. The CDR3 DNA reads TGTGCCAGCAGCTTAGTCGTCATGAACACTGAAGCTTTCCTT. Its translation is CASSLVVMNTEAFL.

Comments on this clonotype: A read error may explain this, as a much larger clone is one base away. V usage is TRBV20-1 and J usage is TRBJ2-3, with TRBD2 matching over 12 bases. V trimming: 5 bases; J trimming: 3 bases; junction bases outside the gene matches: 3. Germline V lookup: CDR1 DFQATT, CDR2 SNEGSKA (reference sequence). The CDR3 totals 14 residues. CDR3: CSALAGGETDTQYF. CDR3 DNA sequence: TGCAGTGCTCTAGCGGGGGGGGAAACAGATACGCAGTATTTT.

On this clonotype itself: A read error is likely here: a far larger clone is one base away. The conserved phenylalanine or tryptophan normally closing the CDR3 is absent here, so this likely arose from a read error. CDR3: CASSYRGGRSEKLFL. The CDR3 region has the DNA TGTGCCAGCAGTTATCGAGGGGGGAGGAGTGAAAAACTGTTTCTT. This sequence joins TRBV6-1 and TRBJ1-4; D is possibly TRBD1 (6 bases). V dropped 5 bases and J dropped 7 bases, with 17 bases sitting between them. Germline V CDR1 and CDR2: MNHNS, SASEGT. The CDR3 is 15 amino acids.

The V gene is TRBV4-1, the J gene TRBJ2-1; 13 bases are shared with TRBD2. The trim removed 2 bases at V and 3 bases at J, leaving 7 bases unmatched. CDR3 length equals 18 residues. Germline CDR1 reads MGHRA; CDR2 reads YSYEKL. The CDR3 coding sequence is TGCGCCAGCAGCCAAAACTCACTAGCGGGAGGGATCTACAATGAGCAGTTCTTC. This codes for CASSQNSLAGGIYNEQFF.

In this sample, this clonotype turned up many times. The chain employs TRBV4-2 and TRBJ1-3; D uncertain. Germline V gene data show CDR1 as LGHNA and CDR2 as YNFKEQ. CDR3 length: 14 amino acids. The V and J ends lost 0 bases and 9 bases respectively, with 12 bases between them. The CDR3 loop reads CASSQERHRGTIYF. The DNA of the CDR3 is TGTGCCAGCAGCCAAGAACGACATCGAGGCACCATATATTTT.

This clonotype was recorded at least ten times. CDR3 bases: TGCAGTGCTAGGACACTCAGGGGACAGGGAGATGAAAAACTGTTTTTT. Encoded protein: CSARTLRGQGDEKLFF. The gene calls are TRBV20-1 and TRBJ1-4; TRBD1 agrees at 9 bases. The V segment lost 3 bases and the J segment 6 bases; nucleotides outside the gene matches: 11. The length of the CDR3 is 16 residues. Per germline, CDR1 DFQATT and CDR2 SNEGSKA (reference sequence).

For this clonotype: The junction and the germline gene differ at one end; a read error may be behind it. The V call is TRBV20-1, the J call TRBJ1-1, with D unresolved. The CDR3 contains 14 residues. Germline V gene data show CDR1 as DFQATT and CDR2 as SNEGSKA (reference sequence). This chain's CDR3 is CSATRWTVNTEAVF. The CDR3 region has the DNA TGCAGTGCTACCAGGTGGACGGTGAACACTGAAGCTGTCTTC.

This clonotype came up many times. The chain recombines TRBV5-1 with TRBJ2-2; D not certain. This CDR3 spans 13 amino acids. CDR1 is SGHRS, CDR2 YFSETQ, per germline. V shed 2 bases and J shed 5 bases, with 7 bases lying between them. CDR3 residues: CASSLMGTGELFF. The CDR3 bases are TGCGCCAGCAGCTTAATGGGGACCGGGGAGCTGTTTTTT.

This clonotype has a count of ten or more. This chain joins TRBV29-1 and TRBJ2-3, with a tentative D call TRBD2 (6 bases). Germline V gives CDR1 SQVTM, CDR2 ANQGSEA. V shed 1 base and J shed 3 bases, with 14 bases lying between them. The CDR3 is made up of 15 amino acids. CDR3 DNA sequence: TGCAGCGTTGAAGGGAATGCGGGGAGTACAGATACGCAGTATTTT. It translates to CSVEGNAGSTDTQYF.

In this sample, this clonotype turned up many times. This sequence joins TRBV3-1 and TRBJ1-4; the match to TRBD1 covers 8 bases. The CDR3 has 15 amino acids. The germline gives CDR1 LGHDT, CDR2 YNNKEL (reference sequence). V trimming: 3 bases; J trimming: 5 bases; junction bases outside the gene matches: 5. CDR3 coding DNA: TGTGCCAGCAGCCAGTGGGACAGGCGGAATGAAAAACTGTTTTTT. Translation gives CASSQWDRRNEKLFF.

This clonotype was counted ten times or more. The gene calls are TRBV7-8 and TRBJ2-1; D is perhaps TRBD2 (6 bases). The CDR3 runs to 14 residues. The V end lost 1 base, the J end lost 9 bases, and 13 bases lay between the germline ends. CDR1 and CDR2 from the germline V gene are SGHVS and FQNEAQ. The chain's CDR3 is CASSLERGKPEQFF. As DNA, the CDR3 is TGTGCCAGCAGCTTAGAACGGGGGAAACCTGAGCAGTTCTTC.

With respect to this clonotype: This may stem from a read error, because a much larger clone lies one nucleotide away. The chain is built from TRBV12-3 or TRBV12-4 and TRBJ2-7; 8 bases are a match to TRBD2. The CDR3 runs 14 residues. The ends lost 6 bases at V and 7 bases at J; junction bases unmatched: 11. CDR3: CASSRTAGGGEQYF. The CDR3 DNA reads as TGTGCCAGCAGCCGAACTGCGGGGGGCGGAGAGCAGTACTTC.

This clonotype showed up many times. The rearrangement uses TRBV10-2 and TRBJ2-5; weak D call: TRBD2 (6 bases). With 6 bases removed from V and 5 bases from J, the gap between germline ends came to 13 bases. The CDR3 is made up of 13 amino acids. Germline lookup yields CDR1 WSHSY and CDR2 SAAADI. CDR3: CASRAGMIETQYF. The CDR3 coding sequence is TGCGCCAGCAGGGCGGGGATGATTGAGACCCAGTACTTC.

This clonotype was observed many times. The gene calls are TRBV12-3 or TRBV12-4 and TRBJ1-1; unclear D gene. The length of the CDR3 is 13 residues. Trimming stripped 6 bases from V and 4 bases from J, with 12 bases between. Written as DNA, the CDR3 is TGTGCCAGCAGCCCCCCATTAGGCACTGAAGCTTTCTTT. Translating gives CASSPPLGTEAFF.

This clonotype was picked up many times. The J gene is TRBJ2-5, the V gene TRBV5-1, with D possibly being TRBD1 or TRBD2 (5 bases each). The V gene lost 0 bases and the J gene lost 4 bases, with 10 bases spanning the gap. The germline V gene has CDR1 SGHRS and CDR2 YFSETQ. CDR3 length: 14 amino acids. The CDR3: CASSLGQRGETQYF. CDR3 bases: TGCGCCAGCAGCTTGGGGCAGAGGGGAGAGACCCAGTACTTC. Together with reference TRBV5-1 and TRBJ2-5, the CDR3 gives the full variable domain: KAGVTQTPRYLIKTRGQQVTLSCSPISGHRSVSWYQQTPGQGLQFLFEYFSETQRNKGNFPGRFSGRQFSNSRSEMNVSTLELGDSALYLCASSLGQRGETQYFGPGTRLLVL.